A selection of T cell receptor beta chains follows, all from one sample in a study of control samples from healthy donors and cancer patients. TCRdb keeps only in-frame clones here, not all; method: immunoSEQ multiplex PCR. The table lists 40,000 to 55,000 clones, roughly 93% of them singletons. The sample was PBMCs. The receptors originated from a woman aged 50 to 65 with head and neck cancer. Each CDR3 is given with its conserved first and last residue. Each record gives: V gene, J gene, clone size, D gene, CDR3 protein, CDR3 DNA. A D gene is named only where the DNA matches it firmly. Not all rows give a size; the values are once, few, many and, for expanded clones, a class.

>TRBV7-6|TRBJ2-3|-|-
CASSLVGGLQTDTQYF
TGTGCCAGCAGCTTAGTAGGCGGTCTCCAAACAGATACGCAGTATTTT
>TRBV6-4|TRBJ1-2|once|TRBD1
CASSEGQGAGYGYTF
TGTGCCAGCAGTGAGGGACAGGGGGCAGGCTATGGCTACACCTTC
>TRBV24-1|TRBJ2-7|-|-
CATSERSPVGEQYF
TGTGCCACCAGTGAACGAAGCCCGGTGGGGGAGCAGTACTTC
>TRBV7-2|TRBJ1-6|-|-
CASSLGLRSNSPLHF
TGTGCCAGCAGCTTAGGGTTGCGGAGTAATTCACCCCTCCACTTT
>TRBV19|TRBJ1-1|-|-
CASTISGSSTEAFF
TGTGCCAGTACGATATCAGGGTCGAGCACTGAAGCTTTCTTT
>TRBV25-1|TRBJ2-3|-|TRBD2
CASSALLAGGPDTQYF
TGTGCCAGCAGTGCCTTACTAGCGGGAGGCCCCGATACGCAGTATTTT
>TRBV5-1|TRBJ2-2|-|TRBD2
CASSLTRGGATGELFF
TGCGCCAGCAGCTTGACTCGCGGGGGGGCGACCGGGGAGCTGTTTTTT
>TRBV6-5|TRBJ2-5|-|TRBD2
CASSYIAGEGETQYF
TGTGCCAGCAGTTACATAGCGGGAGAGGGAGAGACCCAGTACTTC
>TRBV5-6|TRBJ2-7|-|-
CASSSSWGTYEQYF
TGTGCCAGCAGCTCAAGCTGGGGCACCTACGAGCAGTACTTC
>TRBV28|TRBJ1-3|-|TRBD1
CASRSDRVPGNTIYF
TGTGCCAGCAGATCCGACAGGGTTCCTGGAAACACCATATATTTT
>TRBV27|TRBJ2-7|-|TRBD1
CASSLRAGGGYEQYF
TGTGCCAGCAGTTTACGGGCAGGGGGCGGGTACGAGCAGTACTTC
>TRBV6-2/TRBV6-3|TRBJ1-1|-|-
CASSYSEGVAFF
TGTGCCAGCAGTTACTCAGAGGGGGTAGCTTTCTTT
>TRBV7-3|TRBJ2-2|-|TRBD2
CASSATGTSGTGELFF
TGTGCCAGCAGCGCGACCGGGACTAGCGGGACCGGGGAGCTGTTTTTT
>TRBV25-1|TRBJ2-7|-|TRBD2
CASRGSGRNVYEQYF
TGTGCCAGCAGGGGTAGCGGGAGGAATGTTTACGAGCAGTACTTC
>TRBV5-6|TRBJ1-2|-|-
CASTLVRGKGGYTF
TGTGCCAGCACCCTAGTGCGGGGGAAGGGTGGCTACACCTTC
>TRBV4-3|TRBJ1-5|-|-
CASSPSMVGGNQPQHF
TGCGCCAGCAGCCCCAGTATGGTCGGAGGCAATCAGCCCCAGCATTTT
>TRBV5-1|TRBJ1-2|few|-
CASSLEVGGFGGYTF
TGCGCCAGCAGCTTGGAAGTAGGCGGATTCGGGGGCTACACCTTC
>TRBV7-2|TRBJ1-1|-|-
CASSAEGQGSSEAFF
TGTGCCAGCAGCGCGGAGGGGCAGGGATCGTCTGAAGCTTTCTTT
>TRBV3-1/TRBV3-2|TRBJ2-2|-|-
CASSLRRRGHTGELFF
TGTGCCAGCAGCTTACGGAGGAGGGGGCACACCGGGGAGCTGTTTTTT
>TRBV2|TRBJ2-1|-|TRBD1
CASTRDRGEGNEQFF
TGTGCCAGCACTCGGGACAGGGGTGAAGGGAATGAGCAGTTCTTC
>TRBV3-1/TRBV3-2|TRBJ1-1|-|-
CASSRGVNTEAFF
TGTGCCAGCAGCCGAGGGGTTAACACTGAAGCTTTCTTT
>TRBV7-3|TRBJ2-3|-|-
CASSLAREPDTQYF
TGTGCCAGCAGCTTAGCTCGGGAGCCAGATACGCAGTATTTT
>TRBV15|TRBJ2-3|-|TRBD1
CATSSRGPRGDTQYF
TGTGCCACCAGCAGCAGGGGGCCAAGAGGAGATACGCAGTATTTT
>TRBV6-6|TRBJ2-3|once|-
CASSYSIDPDTQYF
TGTGCCAGCAGTTACTCGATAGACCCAGATACGCAGTATTTT
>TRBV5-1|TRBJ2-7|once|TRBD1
CASSLPGQSYEQYF
TGCGCCAGCAGCCTTCCGGGACAGTCCTACGAGCAGTACTTC
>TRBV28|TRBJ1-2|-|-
CASSFFLNYGYTF
TGTGCCAGCAGTTTTTTCCTGAACTATGGCTACACCTTC
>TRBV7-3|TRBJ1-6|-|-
CASSTTGSNSPLHF
TGTGCCAGCAGCACTACAGGGTCTAATTCACCCCTCCACTTT
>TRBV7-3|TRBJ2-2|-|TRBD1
CASSTGVNTGELFF
TGTGCCAGCAGTACAGGGGTTAACACCGGGGAGCTGTTTTTT
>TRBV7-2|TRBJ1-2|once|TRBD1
CASSLRTGENYGYTF
TGTGCCAGCAGCTTACGGACAGGGGAGAACTATGGCTACACCTTC
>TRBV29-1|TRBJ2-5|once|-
CSDRYEETQYF
TGCAGCGACCGATACGAAGAGACCCAGTACTTC
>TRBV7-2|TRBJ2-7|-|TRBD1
CASSPGQGNEQYF
TGTGCCAGCAGCCCTGGACAGGGTAACGAGCAGTACTTC
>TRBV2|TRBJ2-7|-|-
CASSEAGVGEQYF
TGTGCCAGCAGTGAGGCAGGGGTCGGAGAGCAGTACTTC
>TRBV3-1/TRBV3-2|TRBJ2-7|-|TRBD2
CASSPTTSVDYEQYF
TGTGCCAGCAGTCCTACGACTAGCGTGGACTACGAGCAGTACTTC
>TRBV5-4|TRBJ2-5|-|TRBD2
CASSWLAGETQYF
TGTGCCAGCAGCTGGCTAGCGGGAGAGACCCAGTACTTC
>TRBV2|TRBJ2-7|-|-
CASSEPGDEQYF
TGTGCCAGCAGTGAGCCGGGGGACGAGCAGTACTTC
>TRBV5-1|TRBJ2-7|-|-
CASSLGDYEQYF
TGCGCCAGCAGCTTGGGAGATTACGAGCAGTACTTC
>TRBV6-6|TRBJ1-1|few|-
CASSTDRYTEAFF
TGTGCCAGCAGTACAGACAGATACACTGAAGCTTTCTTT
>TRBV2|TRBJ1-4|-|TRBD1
CASSEAPIMKTGPGEKLFF
TGTGCCAGCAGTGAAGCGCCCATCATGAAGACAGGGCCAGGGGAAAAACTGTTTTTT
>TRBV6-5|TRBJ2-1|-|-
CASSFEGLGGNEQFF
TGTGCCAGCAGTTTCGAGGGCCTTGGGGGGAATGAGCAGTTCTTC